Presented here are 25 T cell receptor beta chains from one specimen sequenced in a study of regulatory T cells in long-lasting Graves disease (dated by TCRdb to the early 2020s). This specimen's time point label, interpreted: newly diagnosed GD, antithyroid drugs for less than 3 months. RNA was extracted from PBMCs in TRIzol for both TCR sequencing and RNA sequencing. The library came from multiplex PCR. Sequencing relied on an Illumina HiSeq 4000. CDR3 regions were amplified by Arm-PCR with iRepertoire HTBI primers to construct TCR beta libraries. In TCRdb, the public reads were trimmed at Q25 with fastp and aligned with MiXCR, with productive beta chains retained. Rows with one shared CDR3 protein collapse into an entry with the most common genes and DNA. This sample comprises about 420,000 distinct CDR3 sequences, approximately 16% of them detected only once. 20% to 25% of the sample is taken by the ten largest.

This sample was also put to use in a study of T cells in Graves' hyperthyroidism and ophthalmopathy.

The sample was peripheral blood mononuclear cells (PBMCs), taken at new diagnosis, from a patient treated with antithyroid drugs. These receptors were collected from a woman between 18 and 30 years old with Graves disease. Donor details come from another sample of the same person, matched by shared clones.

The sample holds many counts of this clonotype. The chain has TRBV30 and TRBJ1-1; D is unresolved. Trimming removed 4 bases at V and 5 bases at J, with 8 bases between. From germline, CDR1 is GTSNPN and CDR2 SVGIG (reference sequence). CDR3 size: 11 residues. The CDR3 DNA reads as TGTGCCTGGACCTCCGGGACTGAAGCTTTCTTT. It specifies CAWTSGTEAFF.

A remark on this clonotype: A much more abundant neighbour one base away suggests this may be a read error. V gene TRBV3-1 combines with J gene TRBJ2-3, with 14 bases fitting TRBD2. CDR1 LGHDT and CDR2 YNNKEL come from the germline V gene (reference sequence). The junction had 10 bases not matched to a gene; V was cut back by 3 bases and J by 2 bases. The CDR3 runs to 19 residues. This chain's CDR3 is CASSHSGTSGSGPTDTQYF. As DNA, the CDR3 is TGTGCCAGCAGCCACTCCGGGACTAGCGGGAGCGGTCCCACAGATACGCAGTATTTT.

This clonotype has more than one count but fewer than ten. Here the CDR3 reads CATRRGPGQETQYF. In nucleotides, the CDR3 is TGTGCCACCAGGAGGGGGCCGGGGCAAGAGACCCAGTACTTC. This chain joins TRBV24-1 and TRBJ2-5; TRBD1 aligns across 7 bases. Trimming removed 7 bases from V and 2 bases from J; junction bases left unmatched: 6. Germline loops: CDR1 KGHDR, CDR2 SFDVKD. There are 14 residues in the CDR3.

Worth noting for this clonotype: At one end, the junction sequence differs from germline, possibly due to a read error. The V and J genes are TRBV6-4 and TRBJ1-5; TRBD1 aligns across 9 bases. Germline V gene lookup returns CDR1 MRHNA and CDR2 SNTAGT. There are 17 residues in the CDR3. CDR3: CASSYSKGQGPNQPQHF. The CDR3 DNA reads TGTGCCAGCAGTTACTCGAAGGGACAGGGTCCAAATCAGCCCCAGCATTTT.

This clonotype was detected many times. V is TRBV2 and J is TRBJ1-2, with 8 bases aligning to TRBD1. After removal of 5 bases from V and 5 bases from J, the junction contained 7 bases not matched to a gene. Germline V CDR1 and CDR2: SNHLY, FYNNEI. This CDR3 has 14 residues. The CDR3 protein is CASSQGALGYGYTF. The CDR3 DNA is TGTGCCAGCAGTCAGGGGGCGTTGGGGTATGGCTACACCTTC. Full variable domain (missing parts from reference TRBV2 and TRBJ1-2): EPEVTQTPSHQVTQMGQEVILRCVPISNHLYFYWYRQILGQKVEFLVSFYNNEISEKSEIFDDQFSVERPDGSNFTLKIRSTKLEDSAMYFCASSQGALGYGYTFGSGTRLTVV.

For this clonotype: A much bigger clone sits one base away, suggesting this may be a read error. The chain uses TRBV9 and TRBJ2-3; 8 bases are shared with TRBD2. This CDR3 region has 15 residues. Germline values: CDR1 SGDLS, CDR2 YYNGEE. The CDR3 is CASSVAGGPADRQYF. For the CDR3, the DNA is TGTGCCAGCAGCGTAGCGGGAGGGCCAGCAGATAGGCAGTATTTT. Full variable domain (outside the CDR3, taken from reference TRBV9 and TRBJ2-3): DSGVTQTPKHLITATGQRVTLRCSPRSGDLSVYWYQQSLDQGLQFLIQYYNGEERAKGNILERFSAQQFPDLHSELNLSSLELGDSALYFCASSVAGGPADRQYFGPGTRLTVL.

This clonotype was seen more than once but under ten times. V gene TRBV29-1 combines with J gene TRBJ2-7; 11 bases agree with TRBD2. Trimming at V came to 6 bases and at J to 3 bases, leaving 7 bases not matched to a gene. This CDR3 has 14 amino acids. Germline assignment: CDR1 SQVTM and CDR2 ANQGSEA. As DNA, the CDR3 is TGCAGCGTACGGACTAGCGGGCCATACTACGAGCAGTACTTC. Translation: CSVRTSGPYYEQYF.

For this clonotype: A much larger clone lies a single base off, so this may be a read error. This chain links TRBV7-9 with TRBJ2-1, with D perhaps TRBD2 (6 bases). The CDR3 totals 16 residues. CDR1 and CDR2 from the germline V gene are SEHNR and FQNEAQ (reference sequence). The CDR3: CASSGSPGESYNKQFF. DNA for the CDR3: TGTGCCAGCAGCGGTAGTCCGGGAGAGAGTTACAATAAGCAGTTCTTC.

There are many counts of this clonotype. J is TRBJ1-1 and V is TRBV3-1; the D is unclear. This CDR3 comprises 11 residues. Germline lookup yields CDR1 LGHDT and CDR2 YNNKEL (reference sequence). Trimming cost V 2 bases and J 8 bases, with 6 bases left between them. The CDR3 loop is CASSQQREAFF. The CDR3 bases are TGTGCCAGCAGCCAACAGAGAGAAGCTTTCTTT.

The rearrangement joins TRBV7-6 to TRBJ1-6, with 7 bases fitting TRBD1. Trimming removed 1 base from V and 10 bases from J; junction bases left unmatched: 7. This CDR3 contains 15 residues. Germline CDR1 SGHVS, CDR2 FNYEAQ. CDR3 bases: TGTGCCAGCAGCTTAGGACAGGGAGGGTACTCACCCCTCCACTTT. Amino acids: CASSLGQGGYSPLHF.

The V and J genes are TRBV4-1 and TRBJ1-6, with 8 bases matching TRBD1. Germline loops: CDR1 MGHRA, CDR2 YSYEKL. This CDR3 is built from 15 residues. Germline trimming cut 3 bases from V and 7 bases from J; bases unmatched to any gene: 5. The CDR3 is CASSQDRVGNSPLHF. Here the CDR3 DNA reads TGCGCCAGCAGCCAGGACAGGGTAGGGAATTCACCCCTCCACTTT.

This clonotype was observed at least ten times. The chain employs TRBV18 and TRBJ2-1, with unresolved D. Per the germline V gene, CDR1 is KGHSH and CDR2 is LQKENI. V dropped 3 bases and J dropped 5 bases, with 8 bases sitting between them. This CDR3 is 13 amino acids long. The CDR3 DNA reads TGTGCCAGCTCACCGACGGCTGACAATGAGCAGTTCTTC. Protein: CASSPTADNEQFF. The full variable domain, with the rest looked up from reference TRBV18 and TRBJ2-1, is NAGVMQNPRHLVRRRGQEARLRCSPMKGHSHVYWYRQLPEEGLKFMVYLQKENIIDESGMPKERFSAEFPKEGPSILRIQQVVRGDSAAYFCASSPTADNEQFFGPGTRLTVL.

The V gene is TRBV7-9, the J gene TRBJ2-3, with 7 bases aligning to TRBD2. Trimming took 7 bases from V and 3 from J; bases not matched to a gene: 7. Germline V gives CDR1 SEHNR, CDR2 FQNEAQ (reference sequence). The CDR3 spans 14 residues. The CDR3 sequence is CASTQRELTDTQYF. The CDR3 nucleotides read TGTGCCAGCACCCAGCGGGAACTGACAGATACGCAGTATTTT. Together with reference TRBV7-9 and TRBJ2-3, the CDR3 gives the full variable domain: DTGVSQNPRHKITKRGQNVTFRCDPISEHNRLYWYRQTLGQGPEFLTYFQNEAQLEKSRLLSDRFSAERPKGSFSTLEIQRTEQGDSAMYLCASTQRELTDTQYFGPGTRLTVL.

In its sample, this clonotype was seen once. A read error may be the cause here, since a much bigger clone is one base away. The conserved final phenylalanine or tryptophan is absent from the CDR3, which likely points to a read error. V and J are TRBV2 and TRBJ2-7, with 10 bases aligning to TRBD1. In germline, CDR1 is SNHLY, CDR2 FYNNEI. The CDR3 length is 13 residues. With V trimmed by 6 bases and J by 6 bases, 5 bases remained unmatched. Here the CDR3 DNA reads TGTGCCAGCAGCAAGGACAGGGGGGTCGAGCAGTACTCC. Amino acid sequence: CASSKDRGVEQYS.

The chain has TRBV12-3 or TRBV12-4 and TRBJ1-1; D perhaps matches TRBD1 (5 bases). The CDR3 runs 14 residues. V was trimmed by 10 bases and J by 5 bases, leaving 20 bases between them. The CDR3 sequence is CATLHSQGKTEAFF. The CDR3 region has the DNA TGTGCCACCCTCCATTCCCAGGGAAAAACTGAAGCTTTCTTT.

This clonotype was recorded a few times. The rearrangement uses TRBV6-4 and TRBJ2-5; either TRBD1 or TRBD2 may supply D (5 bases each). V was shortened by 6 bases and J by 4 bases, with 18 bases between the two germline ends. There are 15 residues in the CDR3. Germline CDR1 MRHNA, CDR2 SNTAGT. This CDR3 is CASRTLGPRGETQYF. In DNA form, the CDR3 reads TGTGCCAGCAGGACTTTGGGCCCGAGGGGAGAGACCCAGTACTTC.

Worth noting for this clonotype: At one end the junction does not follow the germline gene, possibly because of a read error. The chain carries TRBV20-1 and TRBJ1-4; the D gene is possibly TRBD1 (6 bases). The CDR3 covers 11 residues. From germline, CDR1 is DFQATT and CDR2 SNEGSKA (reference sequence). The DNA for the CDR3 is TGCAGTGCTAGTCGGACAGCAAGTTACGGTTTT. This encodes CSASRTASYGF.

This clonotype was observed many times. The rearrangement joins TRBV11-2 to TRBJ2-3, with 9 nucleotides matching TRBD2. J gave up 3 bases and V 1 base, and 8 bases lay outside the gene matches. The CDR3 length is 17 residues. Germline values: CDR1 SGHAT, CDR2 FQNNGV. CDR3 bases: TGTGCCAGCAGCTTAGCTTCTCTAGCGGGAAGGACAGATACGCAGTATTTT. Protein: CASSLASLAGRTDTQYF.

J is TRBJ2-7 and V is TRBV29-1, with D tentatively TRBD1 (6 bases). With 5 bases removed from V and 13 bases from J, the gap between germline ends came to 24 bases. Germline assignment: CDR1 SQVTM and CDR2 ANQGSEA. This CDR3 is built from 13 residues. The CDR3 region has the DNA TGCAGCGTTTCCGACCTAGGGGGAGCGAGCAGTTACTTC. Translating gives CSVSDLGGASSYF.

The table lists this clonotype with many counts. V is TRBV7-8 and J is TRBJ2-5; D not certain. This CDR3 comprises 15 residues. The V gene's germline CDR1 is SGHVS and CDR2 FQNEAQ. V gave up 4 bases and J gave up 5 bases, with 17 bases separating them. CDR3 nucleotide sequence: TGTGCCAGCAGCTCGGGCATAACAATAAGGGAGACCCAGTACTTC. This translates into CASSSGITIRETQYF.

This clonotype came up many times. The genes are TRBV30 and TRBJ2-7; no clear D. Germline V lookup: CDR1 GTSNPN, CDR2 SVGIG (reference sequence). V dropped 4 bases and J dropped 2 bases, with 9 bases sitting between them. The CDR3 sequence is 12 residues long. This CDR3 reads CAWNVYTYEQYF. CDR3 coding DNA: TGTGCCTGGAACGTGTACACCTACGAGCAGTACTTC.

This clonotype was counted at least ten times. The V call is TRBV27, the J call TRBJ1-1; D not certain. Per germline, CDR1 MNHEY and CDR2 SMNVEV (reference sequence). V was cut by 5 bases and J by 1 base, with 11 bases left in between. The CDR3 contains 14 residues. The CDR3 DNA is TGTGCCAGCAGTCTCCGAAAGTCGAACACTGAAGCTTTCTTT. Translated: CASSLRKSNTEAFF.

This clonotype was seen at least ten times. V gene TRBV20-1 combines with J gene TRBJ2-5; 10 nucleotides align to TRBD1. V shed 0 bases and J 1 base; nucleotides not matched to a gene: 8. CDR1 and CDR2 from the germline V gene are DFQATT and SNEGSKA (reference sequence). The CDR3 is 17 residues long. This chain's CDR3 is CSARDTGQGLLQETQYF. The CDR3 DNA is TGCAGTGCTAGAGATACGGGACAGGGGCTCCTCCAAGAGACCCAGTACTTC.

This clonotype was detected ten times or more. CDR3 residues: CASSQDPGGAFYGYTF. CDR3 coding DNA: TGTGCCAGCAGCCAAGACCCAGGGGGAGCTTTCTATGGCTACACCTTC. The chain recombines TRBV3-1 with TRBJ1-2, with 7 bases aligning to TRBD1. J was trimmed by 4 bases and V by 0 bases; bases with no gene match: 8. Germline CDR1 LGHDT, CDR2 YNNKEL (reference sequence). The CDR3 length is 16 residues.

Only a few counts were recorded for this clonotype. The chain joins TRBV6-2 or TRBV6-3 to TRBJ1-3; perhaps TRBD1 as D (6 bases). Germline CDR1 is MNHEY and CDR2 is SVGEGT. The CDR3 sequence is 14 residues long. Trimming removed 4 bases at V and 4 bases at J, with 11 bases between. The CDR3 protein is CASSSGTRGNTIYF. The CDR3 nucleotides read TGTGCCAGCAGTTCTGGGACAAGGGGAAACACCATATATTTT.